The TCR beta chain under discussion was sequenced for a study of CD8 T cells in ankylosing spondylitis. By quantitative 5'-RACE with molecular barcodes, the TCR beta libraries were made. MiXCR, applied by TCRdb to the 5' RACE reads, yields one record per CDR3 protein. Of some 840,000 distinct CDR3 sequences in the sample, 12% were seen once. Overall study findings and caveats: Ankylosing spondylitis blood appeared to be characterized by a TCR beta motif of fewer than ten highly homologous variants.

A note on this clonotype: The antigen remains undetermined. The junction differs from germline at one of its ends, possibly a read error.

The CDR3 is 15 amino acids. The rearrangement uses TRBV12-3 or TRBV12-4 and TRBJ2-1, with 9 bases aligning to TRBD2. The sample comprised blood, either unsorted or a sorted T cell fraction (not recorded which). The TCR comes from a male donor with ankylosing spondylitis. CDR3 loop: CASNLVSGRIGEQFF. The CDR3 region has the DNA TGTGCCAGCAATTTAGTGAGCGGGAGGATAGGGGAGCAGTTCTTC.